The clone carrying this TCR beta chain was counted a few times. Its cognate antigen is unknown. These data come from a study of T-cell memory formation after mild COVID-19. Findings and caveats of the study: From day 15 to 85, contracting clones were balanced between CD4 and CD8, whereas later expanders leaned toward CD4+.

The CDR3 has 13 amino acids. V was clipped by 5 bases and J by 4 bases, with 12 bases between them. CDR1 is SEHNR, CDR2 FQNEAQ, per germline (reference sequence). TCRdb passed the 5' RACE reads through MiXCR, listing each CDR3 protein once. The data contain roughly 550,000 distinct CDR3 sequences, roughly 21% of them singletons. This rearrangement joins TRBV7-9 to TRBJ2-7; D is ambiguous. This sequence was found in an adult woman who had mild COVID-19 (a few samples of this study predate the infection). Cell type and time point are not known. Material for sequencing was PBMCs or a T cell subset sorted from them (not recorded which). The CDR3 coding sequence is TGTGCCAGCAGCCGGGCTCAAGGTTACGAGCAGTACTTC. Encoded protein: CASSRAQGYEQYF.